Below are 2 T cell receptor beta chains sequenced from a single sample in a study of cytomegalovirus exposure and HLA in healthy donors. TCRdb's copy holds only in-frame clones and misses some; the assay was immunoSEQ multiplex PCR. The data hold 150,000 to 180,000 clones, with 85% to 90% observed a single time. Specimen: PBMCs. These receptor sequences come from a human donor in good health.

This chain joins TRBV29-1 and TRBJ1-1; D call uncertain. The CDR3 contains 12 residues. CDR1 is SQVTM and CDR2 is ANQGSEA in the germline V gene. The ends were cut back, 0 bases at V and 7 bases at J, with 9 bases in the middle. The CDR3 protein is CSVEDVAVEAFF. The CDR3 nucleotides are TGCAGCGTTGAAGATGTAGCGGTTGAAGCTTTCTTT.

The count of this clone is one. V usage is TRBV30 and J usage is TRBJ1-2; TRBD1 agrees at 9 bases. CDR3 length: 15 amino acids. After removal of 0 bases from V and 8 bases from J, the junction contained 10 bases not matched to a gene. CDR1 and CDR2 from the germline V gene are GTSNPN and SVGIG (reference sequence). CDR3 DNA sequence: TGTGCCTGGAGTGTCCGGCGGACAGGGGCGAGAGGCTACACCTTC. Amino acid sequence: CAWSVRRTGARGYTF. The full variable domain, with the rest looked up from reference TRBV30 and TRBJ1-2, is SQTIHQWPATLVQPVGSPLSLECTVEGTSNPNLYWYRQAAGRGLQLLFYSVGIGQISSEVPQNLSASRPQDRQFILSSKKLLLSDSGFYLCAWSVRRTGARGYTFGSGTRLTVV.